This TCR beta chain derives from a study of CD8 T cells in Susac syndrome. The CDR3 contains 13 residues. After removal of 4 bases from V and 6 bases from J, the junction contained 2 bases not matched to a gene. CDR1 is SGHTA, CDR2 FQGNSA, per germline. The RNA input was about 0.5 to 1 ug, and it was reverse transcribed with random hexamers. TCRdb used MiXCR to reprocess the immunoSEQ multiplex PCR reads, holding one entry per CDR3 protein. This sample has hundreds of thousands of distinct CDR3 sequences, with 93% found just once. The sample comprised CD4+ T cells from PBMCs. The rearrangement uses TRBV7-2 and TRBJ2-7, with 11 bases aligning to TRBD2. The TCR originated in a human donor with multiple sclerosis. The CDR3 coding sequence is TGTGCCAGCAGCTATACTAGCGGGAGCGAGCAGTACGTC. This sequence encodes CASSYTSGSEQYV.